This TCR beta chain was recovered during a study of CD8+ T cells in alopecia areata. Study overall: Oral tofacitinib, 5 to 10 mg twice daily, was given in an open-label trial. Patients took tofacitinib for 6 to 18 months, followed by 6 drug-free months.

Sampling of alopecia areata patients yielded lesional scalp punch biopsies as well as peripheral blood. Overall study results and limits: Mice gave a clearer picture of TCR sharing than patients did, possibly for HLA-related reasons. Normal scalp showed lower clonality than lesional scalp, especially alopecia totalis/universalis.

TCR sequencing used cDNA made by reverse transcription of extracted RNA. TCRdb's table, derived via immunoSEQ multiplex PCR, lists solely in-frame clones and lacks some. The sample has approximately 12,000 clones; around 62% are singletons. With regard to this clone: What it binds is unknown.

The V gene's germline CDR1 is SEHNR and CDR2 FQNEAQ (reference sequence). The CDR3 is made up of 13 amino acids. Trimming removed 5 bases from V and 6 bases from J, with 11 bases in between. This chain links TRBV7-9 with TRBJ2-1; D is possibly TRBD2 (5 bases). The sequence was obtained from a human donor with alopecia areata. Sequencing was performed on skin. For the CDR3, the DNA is TGTGCCAGCAGCCCTCAGAGGGCCAATGAGCAGTTCTTC. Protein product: CASSPQRANEQFF.